This T cell receptor (beta chain) was identified in a study of blood T cell repertoires in COVID-19. Study information: The cDNA or gDNA used as material had been derived from T cells, B-cell-depleted T cells, or PBMCs.

This clone appeared once. The CDR3 runs to 14 residues. The V end lost 6 bases, the J end lost 0 bases, and 9 bases lay between the germline ends. The germline gives CDR1 MDHEN, CDR2 SYDVKM. Study processing details: Amplified reference gene primers provided the basis for estimating nucleated cell counts. Generated by immunoSEQ multiplex PCR, the TCRdb table keeps only in-frame clones and is missing some. Clonal size and the V and J genes are those of that table, whereas D and trimming came from the DNA. The sample lists 200,000 to 250,000 clones, roughly 94% seen once, with around 1.2% in the top ten.

The source is a man aged 25 to 40 with acute or convalescent COVID-19. The chain is built from TRBV28 and TRBJ2-1; D is ambiguous. Material for sequencing was peripheral blood. CDR3 in amino acids: CASRAQNSYNEQFF. In nucleotides, the CDR3 is TGTGCCAGCAGAGCGCAAAACTCCTACAATGAGCAGTTCTTC.